A selection of T cell receptor beta chains follows, all from one sample in a study of blood T cell repertoires in COVID-19. Generated by immunoSEQ multiplex PCR, the TCRdb table keeps only in-frame clones and is missing some. The sample yields about 120,000 clones, just under 90% seen once. The sample comprised peripheral blood. These receptors were collected from a woman aged 45-60 years with acute or convalescent COVID-19. Both conserved end residues are part of each CDR3. The order of the fields is J gene, V gene, CDR3 protein.

>TRBJ2-2|TRBV10-3
CAIKPGQATGELFF
>TRBJ1-6|TRBV11-2
CASGWEDLTASPLHF
>TRBJ2-7|TRBV12-5
CASGLGLNYEQYF
>TRBJ2-1|TRBV6-5
CASKGQGADNEQFF
>TRBJ1-6|TRBV19
CASRPGTAHNSPLHF
>TRBJ2-2|TRBV18
CASSPPRQSYTGELFF
>TRBJ1-3|TRBV28
CASSSPSQGQGGNTIYF
>TRBJ1-4|TRBV27
CASSRIATNEKLFF
>TRBJ1-2|TRBV6-5
CASSYSTVDSYGYTF
>TRBJ2-4|TRBV4-1
CASSQVVVWPGPLAKNIQYF
>TRBJ1-5|TRBV7-9
CASSPGSTSLPQHF
>TRBJ2-1|TRBV4-3
CASSQDRGLAGGRGEQFF
>TRBJ1-1|TRBV4-2
CASSPPREDTEAFF
>TRBJ2-3|TRBV3-1/TRBV3-2
CASSQSREGPGDTQYF
>TRBJ1-1|TRBV7-2
CAGSGRPHTEAFF
>TRBJ2-1|TRBV6-2/TRBV6-3
CASCRGRELTLHNEQFF
>TRBJ2-5|TRBV5-1
CASVSGETQYF
>TRBJ1-1|TRBV10-3
CAISEDGGMNTEAFF
>TRBJ1-2|TRBV16
CASSPYSGTKIYGYTF
>TRBJ2-7|TRBV18
CASSPRPVTGGGSYEQYF
>TRBJ2-7|TRBV7-9
CASSSQRGRNEQYF
>TRBJ1-1|TRBV6-5
CASSYGGANTEAFF